The 22 T cell receptor beta chains below were found in one sample sequenced in a study of PD-1 blockade in classical Hodgkin lymphoma. TCRdb keeps only in-frame clones here, not all; method: immunoSEQ multiplex PCR. The top ten clones hold under 25% of a sample with tens of thousands of clones, around nine tenths of them seen once. Each patient relapsed following autologous stem cell transplantation, and prior brentuximab vedotin exposure differed. The starting material was peripheral blood mononuclear cells (PBMCs), obtained at baseline. The receptor set was obtained from a human donor with classical Hodgkin lymphoma.

The chain recombines TRBV4-2 with TRBJ1-4, with 11 bases matching TRBD1. The CDR3 is 16 amino acids. The germline gives CDR1 LGHNA, CDR2 YNFKEQ. V shed 1 base and J 7 bases; nucleotides not matched to a gene: 5. CDR3 DNA: TGTGCCAGCAGCCAAGGGTCGGGACAGGGGGGTGAAAAACTGTTTTTT. As protein: CASSQGSGQGGEKLFF.

This clone was observed once. V is TRBV7-9 and J is TRBJ1-5; 7 positions agree with TRBD1. This CDR3 has 16 residues. CDR1 SEHNR and CDR2 FQNEAQ come from the germline V gene (reference sequence). The ends lost 4 bases at V and 3 bases at J; junction bases unmatched: 9. CDR3 DNA sequence: TGTGCCAGCAGCTCGACAGGGCTCGGGATCAATCAGCCCCAGCATTTT. Its translation is CASSSTGLGINQPQHF.

This clone occurred a few times. This chain joins TRBV5-1 and TRBJ1-2, with 7 nucleotides matching TRBD1. CDR3 length equals 14 residues. V dropped 4 bases and J dropped 4; count of bases not matched to a gene: 7. Germline V lookup: CDR1 SGHRS, CDR2 YFSETQ. CDR3 sequence reads: CASSGDSLTYGYTF. The CDR3 DNA reads TGCGCCAGCAGCGGGGACAGCCTGACCTATGGCTACACCTTC. Looking up the rest from reference TRBV5-1 and TRBJ1-2 gives the full variable domain: KAGVTQTPRYLIKTRGQQVTLSCSPISGHRSVSWYQQTPGQGLQFLFEYFSETQRNKGNFPGRFSGRQFSNSRSEMNVSTLELGDSALYLCASSGDSLTYGYTFGSGTRLTVV.

Comment on this clone: At one end, the junction sequence differs from germline, possibly due to a read error. The rearrangement uses TRBV5-4 and TRBJ2-3; 10 bases fit TRBD2. There are 14 residues in the CDR3. Per the germline V gene, CDR1 is SGHNT and CDR2 is YYREEE (reference sequence). The DNA of the CDR3 is TGTGCCAGCAGCTTGGCGGCTAGCGGGAGCGACTGGCATTTT. It is translated as CASSLAASGSDWHF.

The chain recombines TRBV18 with TRBJ2-1; a possible D gene is TRBD2 (6 bases). Germline V gene lookup returns CDR1 KGHSH and CDR2 LQKENI. The CDR3 is made up of 16 amino acids. Trimming stripped 2 bases from V and 8 bases from J, with 19 bases between. CDR3 region: CASSPIMGGSGDEQFF. In nucleotides, the CDR3 is TGTGCCAGCTCACCAATTATGGGGGGTTCCGGCGATGAGCAGTTCTTC.

The chain joins TRBV5-5 to TRBJ1-2; D ambiguous. The CDR3 sequence is 13 residues long. Trimming shortened V by 4 bases and J by 4 bases, and 11 bases separated the two germline ends. Germline V gene data show CDR1 as SGHKS and CDR2 as YYEKEE (reference sequence). DNA of the CDR3: TGTGCCAGCAGCCTGACCTTGAGCTATGGCTACACCTTC. This translates into CASSLTLSYGYTF.

This chain connects TRBV5-1 to TRBJ1-2; maybe TRBD1 (5 bases). There are 14 residues in the CDR3. V was clipped by 2 bases and J by 6 bases, with 14 bases between them. The germline CDR1 and CDR2 sequences are SGHRS and YFSETQ. CDR3 amino acids: CASSFRLGHDGYTF. CDR3 DNA: TGCGCCAGCAGCTTTAGGCTGGGGCACGATGGCTACACCTTC.

This chain uses TRBV2 with TRBJ1-2, with TRBD1 identical over 8 bases. Looked up from germline, CDR1 is SNHLY and CDR2 is FYNNEI. This CDR3 is built from 15 residues. After removal of 6 bases from V and 4 bases from J, the junction contained 10 bases not matched to a gene. CDR3 protein: CASRPPGGSSYGYTF. DNA for the CDR3: TGTGCCAGCAGACCTCCAGGGGGCAGTAGCTATGGCTACACCTTC.

This sequence joins TRBV5-8 and TRBJ2-1, with D unclear. The CDR3 runs 10 residues. Germline assignment: CDR1 SGHTS and CDR2 YDEGEE. V dropped 3 bases and J dropped 13 bases, with 8 bases sitting between them. As DNA, the CDR3 is TGTGCCAGCAGCTACATCATTCAGTTCTTC. It codes for CASSYIIQFF.

Written as DNA, the CDR3 is TGTGCCTGGAGTGGCTATCTGGGACTAGCGGGAGAAGGTACCTACAATGAGCAGTTCTTC. Protein product: CAWSGYLGLAGEGTYNEQFF. V is TRBV30 and J is TRBJ2-1; 14 bases line up with TRBD2. Germline CDR1 is GTSNPN and CDR2 is SVGIG (reference sequence). Losses at the gene ends were 1 base for V and 2 bases for J; bases not matched to a gene: 13. CDR3 length: 20 residues.

V is TRBV4-3 and J is TRBJ2-7; 9 bases map to TRBD2. V lost 2 bases and J lost 6; bases outside the gene matches: 11. This CDR3 has 16 residues. Germline assignment: CDR1 LGHNA and CDR2 YSLEER. The CDR3 sequence is CASSQFIAGVGVEQYF. DNA of the CDR3: TGCGCCAGCAGCCAATTTATAGCGGGAGTCGGGGTCGAGCAGTACTTC.

J is TRBJ1-4 and V is TRBV4-3; no clear D gene. V was shortened by 0 bases and J by 2 bases, with 7 bases between the two germline ends. The CDR3 is 15 residues long. Germline assignment: CDR1 LGHNA and CDR2 YSLEER. CDR3 region: CASSQDARTNEKLFF. The CDR3 nucleotides are TGCGCCAGCAGCCAAGATGCCAGGACTAATGAAAAACTGTTTTTT.

This sequence joins TRBV6-4 and TRBJ1-1; D call uncertain. Germline lookup yields CDR1 MRHNA and CDR2 SNTAGT. The germline V and J ends were trimmed by 2 bases and 0 bases, with 4 bases remaining between them. The CDR3 runs 13 residues. CDR3 sequence reads: CASSDSLNTEAFF. The CDR3 DNA is TGTGCCAGCAGTGACAGCTTGAACACTGAAGCTTTCTTT.

The V gene is TRBV14, the J gene TRBJ1-1; D is unresolved. Germline V gives CDR1 SGHDN, CDR2 FVKESK. V lost 6 bases and J lost 0, with 11 bases in between. The length of the CDR3 is 14 residues. CDR3 sequence (DNA): TGTGCCAGCAGTCACAGCGGCATGAACACTGAAGCTTTCTTT. It specifies CASSHSGMNTEAFF. The full variable domain, its missing parts supplied by reference TRBV14 and TRBJ1-1, is EAGVTQFPSHSVIEKGQTVTLRCDPISGHDNLYWYRRVMGKEIKFLLHFVKESKQDESGMPNNRFLAERTGGTYSTLKVQPAELEDSGVYFCASSHSGMNTEAFFGQGTRLTVV.

This clone has just a few counts. V is TRBV10-2 and J is TRBJ1-5; no reliable D call. Deletions cut 2 bases from V and 4 bases from J, with 6 bases between. CDR3 size: 13 residues. Germline V gene sequence: CDR1 WSHSY, CDR2 SAAADI. The CDR3 protein is CASSEVGNQPQHF. The CDR3 DNA reads TGCGCCAGCAGTGAGGTGGGTAATCAGCCCCAGCATTTT.

This clone was counted a single time. The rearrangement joins TRBV18 to TRBJ2-7, with 10 bases aligning to TRBD2. The ends lost 4 bases at V and 5 bases at J; junction bases unmatched: 8. The CDR3 runs to 15 residues. Germline CDR1 and CDR2: KGHSH and LQKENI. DNA for the CDR3: TGTGCCAGCTCACAGCGAACCGGGACTAGCGACGAGCAGTACTTC. This codes for CASSQRTGTSDEQYF. The full variable domain, with the rest looked up from reference TRBV18 and TRBJ2-7, is NAGVMQNPRHLVRRRGQEARLRCSPMKGHSHVYWYRQLPEEGLKFMVYLQKENIIDESGMPKERFSAEFPKEGPSILRIQQVVRGDSAAYFCASSQRTGTSDEQYFGPGTRLTVT.

The chain has TRBV6-5 and TRBJ2-7, with 11 bases that match TRBD2. The germline CDR1 and CDR2 sequences are MNHEY and SVGAGI. V trimming: 6 bases; J trimming: 0 bases; junction bases outside the gene matches: 4. This CDR3 is built from 15 residues. In DNA, the CDR3 is TGTGCCAGCAGGCTGGGACTAGCGGCCTCCTACGAGCAGTACTTC. Residues: CASRLGLAASYEQYF.

The rearrangement links TRBV6-5 to TRBJ2-3, with D perhaps given as TRBD1 or TRBD2 (5 bases each). The V gene lost 5 bases and the J gene lost 6 bases, with 12 bases spanning the gap. CDR3 size: 13 residues. The germline gives CDR1 MNHEY, CDR2 SVGAGI. As DNA, the CDR3 is TGTGCCAGCAGTCAATGGGGGTCTGATACGCAGTATTTT. Translation gives CASSQWGSDTQYF.

The CDR3 spells CASGFSGLAVATGELFF. The DNA for the CDR3 is TGTGCTAGTGGTTTCTCGGGACTAGCTGTCGCCACCGGGGAGCTGTTTTTT. V and J are TRBV12-5 and TRBJ2-2; TRBD2 agrees at 9 bases. V gave up 3 bases and J gave up 4 bases; unmatched junction bases: 9. The CDR3 covers 17 residues. The germline gives CDR1 LGHNT, CDR2 FRNRAP.

The chain uses TRBV18 and TRBJ1-1; TRBD1 aligns across 9 bases. Trimming cost V 0 bases and J 1 base; bases outside gene matches: 3. Germline V CDR1 and CDR2: KGHSH, LQKENI. The CDR3 covers 16 residues. The CDR3: CASSPPMGQGNTEAFF. CDR3 coding DNA: TGTGCCAGCTCACCACCGATGGGACAGGGGAACACTGAAGCTTTCTTT. The full variable domain, rest sourced from reference TRBV18 and TRBJ1-1, is NAGVMQNPRHLVRRRGQEARLRCSPMKGHSHVYWYRQLPEEGLKFMVYLQKENIIDESGMPKERFSAEFPKEGPSILRIQQVVRGDSAAYFCASSPPMGQGNTEAFFGQGTRLTVV.

V and J are TRBV19 and TRBJ1-2; 9 bases are a match to TRBD1. The CDR3 runs to 15 residues. Germline CDR1 LNHDA, CDR2 SQIVND (reference sequence). V lost 3 bases to trimming and J lost 2 bases; unmatched junction nucleotides: 4. CDR3 DNA: TGTGCCAGTAGTATCGGGACAGGGATGAACTATGGCTACACCTTC. It encodes CASSIGTGMNYGYTF.

This chain links TRBV29-1 with TRBJ2-1; no clear D. V lost 5 bases and J 4 bases, leaving 6 bases between the germline ends. The CDR3 is made up of 11 amino acids. Germline V lookup: CDR1 SQVTM, CDR2 ANQGSEA. The CDR3 sequence is CSVIGYNEQFF. The CDR3 DNA reads as TGCAGCGTTATTGGTTACAATGAGCAGTTCTTC.